A selection of T cell receptor beta chains follows, all from one sample in a study of shared clonotypes between healthy human individuals. Method: immunoSEQ multiplex PCR; TCRdb's copy keeps in-frame clones and lacks some. This table holds 2 million to 3 million clones, more than 85% found once. The sample taken for sequencing was naive CD4+ T cells from PBMCs. These receptors were collected from a man aged 18 to 29 in good health. Some clones in this sample may be carry-over from other donors' samples. The CDR3 runs from the conserved cysteine through the conserved F or W. The D gene is left open where the match is weak. Expanded clones get a size class; other rows say once, few or many, or leave the size out.

v_call: TRBV13; d_call: TRBD2; clone_size: .; j_call: TRBJ2-3; cdr3_aa: CASSLSGGIGTQYF; cdr3_nt: TGTGCCAGCAGCTTAAGCGGGGGCATAGGGACGCAGTATTTT
v_call: TRBV28; d_call: .; clone_size: .; j_call: TRBJ1-2; cdr3_aa: CATVRGGTNYGYTF; cdr3_nt: TGTGCCACCGTCCGAGGGGGGACTAACTATGGCTACACCTTC
v_call: TRBV29-1; d_call: .; clone_size: .; j_call: TRBJ2-7; cdr3_aa: CSVGDTYEQYF; cdr3_nt: TGCAGCGTTGGGGACACCTACGAGCAGTACTTC
v_call: TRBV6-5; d_call: TRBD1; clone_size: .; j_call: TRBJ1-3; cdr3_aa: CASSPRGLGNTIYF; cdr3_nt: TGTGCCAGCAGCCCCAGGGGGCTTGGAAACACCATATATTTT
v_call: TRBV9; d_call: .; clone_size: few; j_call: TRBJ1-1; cdr3_aa: CASSVGGAGAEAFF; cdr3_nt: TGTGCCAGCAGCGTAGGGGGCGCGGGGGCGGAAGCTTTCTTT
v_call: TRBV18; d_call: .; clone_size: once; j_call: TRBJ1-4; cdr3_aa: CASSPRTVANEKLFF; cdr3_nt: TGTGCCAGCTCACCTCGGACAGTCGCTAATGAAAAACTGTTTTTT
v_call: TRBV7-9; d_call: .; clone_size: .; j_call: TRBJ2-2; cdr3_aa: CASSAPERTGELFF; cdr3_nt: TGTGCCAGCAGCGCTCCTGAGCGTACCGGGGAGCTGTTTTTT
v_call: TRBV5-1; d_call: .; clone_size: .; j_call: TRBJ2-5; cdr3_aa: CASSLGAGPETQYF; cdr3_nt: TGCGCCAGCAGCTTGGGCGCGGGACCAGAGACCCAGTACTTC
v_call: TRBV28; d_call: TRBD2; clone_size: .; j_call: TRBJ2-5; cdr3_aa: CASRLAGGPEETQYF; cdr3_nt: TGTGCCAGCAGGCTGGCGGGGGGGCCGGAAGAGACCCAGTACTTC
v_call: TRBV10-3; d_call: .; clone_size: .; j_call: TRBJ2-1; cdr3_aa: CAISSWGSFYEQFF; cdr3_nt: TGTGCCATCAGCTCGTGGGGGTCTTTCTATGAGCAGTTCTTC
v_call: TRBV5-1; d_call: TRBD1; clone_size: .; j_call: TRBJ2-7; cdr3_aa: CASSLTGGGYEQYF; cdr3_nt: TGCGCCAGCAGCTTGACAGGGGGCGGATACGAGCAGTACTTC
v_call: TRBV7-3; d_call: TRBD2; clone_size: .; j_call: TRBJ2-1; cdr3_aa: CASSLTGTSGGSSYNEQFF; cdr3_nt: TGTGCCAGCAGCTTAACCGGGACTAGCGGAGGCAGCTCCTACAATGAGCAGTTCTTC
v_call: TRBV19; d_call: .; clone_size: .; j_call: TRBJ1-1; cdr3_aa: CASRRGGGTEAFF; cdr3_nt: TGTGCCAGTCGGAGGGGGGGAGGCACTGAAGCTTTCTTT
v_call: TRBV21-1; d_call: .; clone_size: once; j_call: TRBJ2-1; cdr3_aa: CASSRGTSDYNEQFF; cdr3_nt: TGTGCCAGCAGCCGGGGGACTAGCGACTACAATGAGCAGTTCTTC
v_call: TRBV2; d_call: .; clone_size: .; j_call: TRBJ1-5; cdr3_aa: CASSEGSNQPQHF; cdr3_nt: TGTGCCAGCAGTGAGGGTAGCAATCAGCCCCAGCATTTT
v_call: TRBV5-4; d_call: TRBD2; clone_size: .; j_call: TRBJ2-7; cdr3_aa: CASSLGIAGVTQNYEQYF; cdr3_nt: TGTGCCAGCAGCTTGGGTATAGCGGGAGTAACCCAAAACTACGAGCAGTACTTC
v_call: TRBV5-1; d_call: TRBD1; clone_size: .; j_call: TRBJ2-3; cdr3_aa: CASSPPTGTGGTDTQYF; cdr3_nt: TGCGCCAGCAGCCCCCCAACCGGGACAGGGGGTACAGATACGCAGTATTTT
v_call: TRBV9; d_call: .; clone_size: .; j_call: TRBJ2-1; cdr3_aa: CASSVVTVYNEQFF; cdr3_nt: TGTGCCAGCAGCGTAGTGACAGTATACAATGAGCAGTTCTTC
v_call: TRBV9; d_call: .; clone_size: .; j_call: TRBJ2-7; cdr3_aa: CASSVGGTSSYEQYF; cdr3_nt: TGTGCCAGCAGCGTAGGTGGGACAAGCTCCTACGAGCAGTACTTC
v_call: TRBV7-3; d_call: .; clone_size: .; j_call: TRBJ2-2; cdr3_aa: CASSSTNTGELFF; cdr3_nt: TGTGCCAGCAGCTCAACCAACACCGGGGAGCTGTTTTTT
v_call: TRBV14; d_call: TRBD1; clone_size: .; j_call: TRBJ2-5; cdr3_aa: CASSQEAKDRVRQETQYF; cdr3_nt: TGTGCCAGCAGCCAAGAAGCTAAGGACAGGGTAAGGCAAGAGACCCAGTACTTC
v_call: TRBV28; d_call: TRBD1; clone_size: .; j_call: TRBJ1-3; cdr3_aa: CASSGTGGPSGNTIYF; cdr3_nt: TGTGCCAGCAGTGGGACAGGGGGCCCCTCTGGAAACACCATATATTTT
v_call: TRBV28; d_call: .; clone_size: .; j_call: TRBJ2-7; cdr3_aa: CASSSSAGGTEQYF; cdr3_nt: TGTGCCAGCAGTTCTAGTGCAGGGGGGACCGAGCAGTACTTC
v_call: TRBV15; d_call: .; clone_size: .; j_call: TRBJ2-1; cdr3_aa: CATSTRDTNEQFF; cdr3_nt: TGTGCCACCAGCACCAGAGACACCAATGAGCAGTTCTTC
v_call: TRBV4-1; d_call: TRBD2; clone_size: .; j_call: TRBJ2-7; cdr3_aa: CASSRGLAGGDEQYF; cdr3_nt: TGCGCCAGCAGCCGGGGACTAGCGGGAGGGGACGAGCAGTACTTC
v_call: TRBV7-2; d_call: .; clone_size: .; j_call: TRBJ2-7; cdr3_aa: CASSFGYFYEQYF; cdr3_nt: TGTGCCAGCAGCTTCGGCTATTTCTACGAGCAGTACTTC
v_call: TRBV19; d_call: .; clone_size: few; j_call: TRBJ1-1; cdr3_aa: CASSMTGGYTEAFF; cdr3_nt: TGTGCCAGTAGTATGACGGGTGGGTACACTGAAGCTTTCTTT
v_call: TRBV6-5; d_call: .; clone_size: .; j_call: TRBJ1-6; cdr3_aa: CASSIRGLNSPLHF; cdr3_nt: TGTGCCAGCAGTATCCGGGGTTTGAATTCACCCCTCCACTTT
v_call: TRBV2; d_call: .; clone_size: .; j_call: TRBJ1-3; cdr3_aa: CASSLPGANGNTIYF; cdr3_nt: TGTGCCAGCAGCTTACCTGGAGCGAACGGAAACACCATATATTTT
v_call: TRBV5-6; d_call: .; clone_size: .; j_call: TRBJ2-6; cdr3_aa: CASSPEGRSVLGANVLTF; cdr3_nt: TGTGCCAGCAGCCCTGAGGGCAGGAGTGTACTTGGGGCCAACGTCCTGACTTTC
v_call: TRBV30; d_call: .; clone_size: .; j_call: TRBJ1-5; cdr3_aa: CAWSVQLDQPQHF; cdr3_nt: TGTGCCTGGAGTGTTCAGCTAGATCAGCCCCAGCATTTT
v_call: TRBV9; d_call: .; clone_size: few; j_call: TRBJ1-1; cdr3_aa: CASSVGAGTEAFF; cdr3_nt: TGTGCCAGCAGCGTCGGTGCGGGAACTGAAGCTTTCTTT
v_call: TRBV19; d_call: .; clone_size: .; j_call: TRBJ1-5; cdr3_aa: CASSTERGPHQPQHF; cdr3_nt: TGTGCCAGTAGTACCGAACGGGGACCCCATCAGCCCCAGCATTTT
v_call: TRBV6-6; d_call: TRBD1; clone_size: .; j_call: TRBJ2-5; cdr3_aa: CASTITGTGGTQYF; cdr3_nt: TGTGCCAGCACAATTACCGGGACAGGGGGGACCCAGTACTTC
v_call: TRBV19; d_call: .; clone_size: .; j_call: TRBJ1-5; cdr3_aa: CASSIRTGNQPQHF; cdr3_nt: TGTGCCAGTAGTATTAGGACAGGCAATCAGCCCCAGCATTTT
v_call: TRBV6-5; d_call: .; clone_size: .; j_call: TRBJ1-2; cdr3_aa: CASSSTGGGYGYTF; cdr3_nt: TGTGCCAGCAGTTCCACCGGGGGCGGGTATGGCTACACCTTC
v_call: TRBV29-1; d_call: .; clone_size: .; j_call: TRBJ2-3; cdr3_aa: CSVFGGAVPDTQYF; cdr3_nt: TGCAGCGTTTTTGGGGGAGCCGTTCCAGATACGCAGTATTTT
v_call: TRBV6-5; d_call: TRBD1; clone_size: .; j_call: TRBJ2-2; cdr3_aa: CASSYRQGAFTGELFF; cdr3_nt: TGTGCCAGCAGTTACCGACAGGGGGCGTTTACCGGGGAGCTGTTTTTT
v_call: TRBV7-9; d_call: .; clone_size: .; j_call: TRBJ1-1; cdr3_aa: CASSLAEGPGNTEAFF; cdr3_nt: TGTGCCAGCAGCTTAGCGGAGGGTCCAGGGAACACTGAAGCTTTCTTT
v_call: TRBV25-1; d_call: .; clone_size: .; j_call: TRBJ2-7; cdr3_aa: CASSGPGGSAYEQYF; cdr3_nt: TGTGCCAGCAGTGGCCCAGGTGGTTCGGCCTACGAGCAGTACTTC
v_call: TRBV20-1; d_call: TRBD1; clone_size: .; j_call: TRBJ1-1; cdr3_aa: CSARGGLEAFF; cdr3_nt: TGCAGTGCCAGGGGGGGGCTAGAAGCTTTCTTT
v_call: TRBV10-1; d_call: .; clone_size: .; j_call: TRBJ2-4; cdr3_aa: CASKNPTRRAKNIQYF; cdr3_nt: TGCGCCAGCAAGAACCCCACCCGTCGTGCCAAAAACATTCAGTACTTC
v_call: TRBV15; d_call: TRBD2; clone_size: .; j_call: TRBJ2-7; cdr3_aa: CATSLPWTSGRPSYEQYF; cdr3_nt: TGTGCCACCAGCCTGCCTTGGACTAGCGGGAGGCCCTCCTACGAGCAGTACTTC
v_call: TRBV27; d_call: .; clone_size: .; j_call: TRBJ1-3; cdr3_aa: CASSSGFGGNTIYF; cdr3_nt: TGTGCCAGCAGTTCCGGGTTTGGTGGAAACACCATATATTTT
v_call: TRBV18; d_call: .; clone_size: .; j_call: TRBJ2-3; cdr3_aa: CASSPRGGGEDTQYF; cdr3_nt: TGTGCCAGCTCACCAAGAGGGGGCGGGGAAGATACGCAGTATTTT
v_call: TRBV6-5; d_call: .; clone_size: .; j_call: TRBJ2-7; cdr3_aa: CASTRGAGVYEQYF; cdr3_nt: TGTGCCAGCACCCGTGGAGCGGGTGTGTACGAGCAGTACTTC
v_call: TRBV6-1; d_call: .; clone_size: .; j_call: TRBJ2-3; cdr3_aa: CASSGWGYTDTQYF; cdr3_nt: TGTGCCAGCAGTGGATGGGGTTACACAGATACGCAGTATTTT
v_call: TRBV9; d_call: TRBD2; clone_size: .; j_call: TRBJ2-1; cdr3_aa: CASSPPGLAGGVQFF; cdr3_nt: TGTGCCAGCAGCCCCCCGGGACTAGCGGGAGGGGTGCAGTTCTTC
v_call: TRBV7-9; d_call: .; clone_size: .; j_call: TRBJ2-1; cdr3_aa: CASSLYGSSYNEQFF; cdr3_nt: TGTGCCAGCAGCTTATATGGGAGCTCCTACAATGAGCAGTTCTTC
v_call: TRBV6-1; d_call: TRBD1; clone_size: .; j_call: TRBJ2-7; cdr3_aa: CASSRGYNEQYF; cdr3_nt: TGTGCCAGCTCCAGGGGGTACAACGAGCAGTACTTC
v_call: TRBV29-1; d_call: .; clone_size: .; j_call: TRBJ1-5; cdr3_aa: CSVEWNMAQHF; cdr3_nt: TGCAGCGTTGAGTGGAATATGGCCCAGCATTTT
v_call: TRBV7-9; d_call: TRBD1; clone_size: .; j_call: TRBJ2-5; cdr3_aa: CASTGDRRTGETQYF; cdr3_nt: TGTGCCAGCACCGGGGACAGGCGGACGGGGGAGACCCAGTACTTC
v_call: TRBV5-1; d_call: TRBD2; clone_size: .; j_call: TRBJ2-1; cdr3_aa: CASSLASRGSMDEQFF; cdr3_nt: TGCGCCAGCAGCTTGGCTTCTCGCGGGAGTATGGATGAGCAGTTCTTC
v_call: TRBV30; d_call: .; clone_size: .; j_call: TRBJ2-1; cdr3_aa: CAWSGGAASRFF; cdr3_nt: TGTGCCTGGAGTGGGGGTGCGGCATCCCGGTTCTTC
v_call: TRBV21-1; d_call: .; clone_size: .; j_call: TRBJ1-5; cdr3_aa: CASSKGGGVGNQPQHF; cdr3_nt: TGTGCCAGCAGCAAAGGAGGGGGTGTAGGCAATCAGCCCCAGCATTTT